This T cell receptor beta chain was retrieved from a study of T cells in Graves' hyperthyroidism and ophthalmopathy. Study-level background: Any treatment followed the collection of peripheral blood at initial diagnosis.

This clonotype was seen repeatedly, ten times or more. Clinical Activity Scores of at least 3, NOSPECS grades of at least 4 and durations under 3 months characterized ophthalmopathy patients. Uncontrolled infection, other autoimmune disease, pregnancy or lactation led to exclusion. Diagnostic assessment was based on clinical symptoms, serum thyroxine and TRAb, thyroid ultrasound and orbital computed tomography. Trimming pared 2 bases from V and 2 bases from J, leaving 19 bases between. Germline lookup yields CDR1 SGHAT and CDR2 FQNNGV. The CDR3 runs to 17 residues. TCR beta CDR3 regions were amplified from RNA transcripts. The primer set for the first-round RT-PCR of the TCR CDR3 was HTBI. Using its own MiXCR run on the multiplex PCR reads, TCRdb lists one record per CDR3 protein. The sample gives more than 45,000 distinct CDR3 sequences, about 49% of which show up once; around 12% is in the top ten.

The J gene is TRBJ2-7, the V gene TRBV11-2; D is perhaps TRBD2 (6 bases). The TCR sequence derives from a woman between 25 and 40 years old with Graves' ophthalmopathy. Sequenced: blood. The CDR3 here is CASSLTHIGTPPYEQYF. CDR3 nucleotide sequence: TGTGCCAGCAGCTTAACCCATATCGGGACTCCCCCCTACGAGCAGTACTTC.